A single sample gave rise to the 4 T cell receptor beta chains below, sequenced in a study of PD-1 blockade in classical Hodgkin lymphoma. Repertoires were generated with immunoSEQ multiplex PCR, while TCRdb's copy carries only in-frame clones and drops some. The sample contains roughly 140,000 clones, just under 80% of which appear only once. All trial patients relapsed after autologous stem cell transplantation. This sample comprised peripheral blood mononuclear cells (PBMCs), obtained before the second cycle of nivolumab. All receptors derive from a human donor with classical Hodgkin lymphoma.

The chain has TRBV28 and TRBJ1-1; D might be TRBD1 (5 bases). Germline loops: CDR1 MDHEN, CDR2 SYDVKM. V was trimmed by 3 bases and J by 10 bases, leaving 24 bases between them. This CDR3 is 16 amino acids long. CDR3 residues: CASSFPSTVGGIGAFF. The CDR3 region has the DNA TGTGCCAGCAGTTTCCCCTCGACCGTCGGGGGGATTGGAGCTTTCTTT.

The chain is built from TRBV5-1 and TRBJ1-5; D not resolved. The CDR3 is made up of 13 amino acids. Germline assignment: CDR1 SGHRS and CDR2 YFSETQ. Trimming stripped 0 bases from V and 7 bases from J, with 8 bases between. The CDR3 bases are TGCGCCAGCAGCTTGGGTGAGAGCCAGCCCCAGCATTTT. Amino acids: CASSLGESQPQHF.

V is TRBV5-4 and J is TRBJ1-4; the D is unclear. V lost 3 bases and J lost 0, with 12 bases in between. Germline-derived CDR1 and CDR2 are SGHNT and YYREEE (reference sequence). CDR3 size: 16 residues. As DNA, the CDR3 is TGTGCCAGCAGCTCTGGAGGGTGGGCAACTAATGAAAAACTGTTTTTT. Translation: CASSSGGWATNEKLFF. The entire variable domain, with the rest obtained from reference TRBV5-4 and TRBJ1-4, is as follows: ETGVTQSPTHLIKTRGQQVTLRCSSQSGHNTVSWYQQALGQGPQFIFQYYREEENGRGNFPPRFSGLQFPNYSSELNVNALELDDSALYLCASSSGGWATNEKLFFGSGTQLSVL.

V usage is TRBV6-5 and J usage is TRBJ2-3; D unclear. The germline V gene has CDR1 MNHEY and CDR2 SVGAGI. The CDR3 covers 13 residues. The V and J ends lost 6 bases and 4 bases respectively, with 11 bases between them. The CDR3 DNA reads TGTGCCAGCAGCCGAACCCGGTCAGATACGCAGTATTTT. It encodes CASSRTRSDTQYF.